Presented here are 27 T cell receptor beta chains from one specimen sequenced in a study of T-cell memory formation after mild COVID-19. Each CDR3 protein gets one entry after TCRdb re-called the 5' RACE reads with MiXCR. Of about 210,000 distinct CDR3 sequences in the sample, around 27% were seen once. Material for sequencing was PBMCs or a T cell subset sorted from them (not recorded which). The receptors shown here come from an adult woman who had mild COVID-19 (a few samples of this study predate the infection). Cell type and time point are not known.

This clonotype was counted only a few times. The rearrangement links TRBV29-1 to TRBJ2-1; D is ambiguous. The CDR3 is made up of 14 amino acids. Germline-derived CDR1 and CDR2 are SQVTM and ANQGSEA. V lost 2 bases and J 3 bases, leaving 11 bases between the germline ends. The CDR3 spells CSVEKWVGYNEQFF. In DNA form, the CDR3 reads TGCAGCGTTGAAAAGTGGGTGGGCTACAATGAGCAGTTCTTC.

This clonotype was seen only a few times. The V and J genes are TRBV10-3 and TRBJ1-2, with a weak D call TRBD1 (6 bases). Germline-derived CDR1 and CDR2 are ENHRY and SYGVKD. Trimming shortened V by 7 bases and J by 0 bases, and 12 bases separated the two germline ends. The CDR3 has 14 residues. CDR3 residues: CAITGQSTNYGYTF. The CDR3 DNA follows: TGTGCCATCACAGGACAGAGCACTAACTATGGCTACACCTTC.

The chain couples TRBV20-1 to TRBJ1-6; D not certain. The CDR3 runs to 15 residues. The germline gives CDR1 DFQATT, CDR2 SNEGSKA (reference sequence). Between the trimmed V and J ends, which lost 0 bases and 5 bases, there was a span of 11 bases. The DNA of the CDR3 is TGCAGTGCTAGAGATTGGGAGGAGGATAATTCACCCCTCCACTTT. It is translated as CSARDWEEDNSPLHF.

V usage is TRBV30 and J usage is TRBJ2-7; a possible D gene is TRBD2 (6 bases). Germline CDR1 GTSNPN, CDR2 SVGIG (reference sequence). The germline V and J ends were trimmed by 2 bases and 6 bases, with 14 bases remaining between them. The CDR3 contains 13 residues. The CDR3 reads CAWSLAREGEQYF. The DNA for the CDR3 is TGTGCCTGGAGTCTAGCGCGAGAGGGCGAGCAGTACTTC.

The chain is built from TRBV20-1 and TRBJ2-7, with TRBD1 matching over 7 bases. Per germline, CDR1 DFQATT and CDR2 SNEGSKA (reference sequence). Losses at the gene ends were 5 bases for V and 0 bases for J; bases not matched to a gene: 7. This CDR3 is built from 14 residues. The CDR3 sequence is CSALGDRDSYEQYF. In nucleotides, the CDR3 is TGCAGTGCTCTAGGCGACAGGGACTCCTACGAGCAGTACTTC.

The CDR3 loop is CATSDGTVWPYEQYF. The CDR3, as DNA: TGTGCCACCAGTGATGGGACAGTATGGCCCTACGAGCAGTACTTC. The genes are TRBV24-1 and TRBJ2-7; 7 bases line up with TRBD1. Germline V lookup: CDR1 KGHDR, CDR2 SFDVKD. V trimming: 3 bases; J trimming: 2 bases; junction bases outside the gene matches: 6. The CDR3 runs to 15 residues.

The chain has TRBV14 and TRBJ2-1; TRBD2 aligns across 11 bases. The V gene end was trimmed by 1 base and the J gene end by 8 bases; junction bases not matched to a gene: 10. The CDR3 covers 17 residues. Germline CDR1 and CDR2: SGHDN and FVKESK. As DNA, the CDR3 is TGTGCCAGCAGCCAAGTGGCTCAACTAGCGGGAGTGGATGAGCAGTTCTTC. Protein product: CASSQVAQLAGVDEQFF. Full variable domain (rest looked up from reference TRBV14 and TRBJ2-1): EAGVTQFPSHSVIEKGQTVTLRCDPISGHDNLYWYRRVMGKEIKFLLHFVKESKQDESGMPNNRFLAERTGGTYSTLKVQPAELEDSGVYFCASSQVAQLAGVDEQFFGPGTRLTVL.

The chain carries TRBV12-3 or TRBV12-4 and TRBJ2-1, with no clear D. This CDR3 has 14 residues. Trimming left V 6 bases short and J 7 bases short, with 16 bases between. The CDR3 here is CASSEVMEGNEQFF. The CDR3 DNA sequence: TGTGCCAGCAGCGAAGTAATGGAAGGAAATGAGCAGTTCTTC.

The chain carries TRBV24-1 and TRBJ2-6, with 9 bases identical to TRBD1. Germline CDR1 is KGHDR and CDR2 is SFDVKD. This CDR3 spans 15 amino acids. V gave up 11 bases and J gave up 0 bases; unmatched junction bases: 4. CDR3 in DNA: TGTGCCATCGGGACAGGGACCTCTGGGGCCAACGTCCTGACTTTC. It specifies CAIGTGTSGANVLTF.

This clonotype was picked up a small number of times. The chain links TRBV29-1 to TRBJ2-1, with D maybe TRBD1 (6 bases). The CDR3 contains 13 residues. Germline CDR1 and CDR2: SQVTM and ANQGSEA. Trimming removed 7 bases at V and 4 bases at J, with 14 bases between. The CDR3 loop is CSGGQDTYNEQFF. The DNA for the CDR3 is TGCAGCGGGGGGCAGGACACTTACAATGAGCAGTTCTTC.

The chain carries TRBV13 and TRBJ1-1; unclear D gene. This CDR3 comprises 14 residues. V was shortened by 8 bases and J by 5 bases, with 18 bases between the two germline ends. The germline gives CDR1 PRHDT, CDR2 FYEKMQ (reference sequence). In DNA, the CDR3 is TGTGCCAGCTCCCCATTACGGATTAGGACTGAAGCTTTCTTT. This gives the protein CASSPLRIRTEAFF.

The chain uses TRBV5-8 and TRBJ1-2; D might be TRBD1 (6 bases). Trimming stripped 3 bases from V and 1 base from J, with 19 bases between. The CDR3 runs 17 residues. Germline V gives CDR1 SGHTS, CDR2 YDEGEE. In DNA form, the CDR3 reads TGTGCCAGCAGCTATTATTCCGGGACAACCCGTAACTATGGCTACACCTTC. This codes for CASSYYSGTTRNYGYTF.

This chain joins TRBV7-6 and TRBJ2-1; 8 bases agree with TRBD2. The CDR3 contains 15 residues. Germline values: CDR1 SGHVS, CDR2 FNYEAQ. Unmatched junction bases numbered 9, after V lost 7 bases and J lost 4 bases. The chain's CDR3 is CASTNERGPYNEQFF. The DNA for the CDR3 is TGTGCCAGCACAAACGAGCGGGGGCCGTACAATGAGCAGTTCTTC.

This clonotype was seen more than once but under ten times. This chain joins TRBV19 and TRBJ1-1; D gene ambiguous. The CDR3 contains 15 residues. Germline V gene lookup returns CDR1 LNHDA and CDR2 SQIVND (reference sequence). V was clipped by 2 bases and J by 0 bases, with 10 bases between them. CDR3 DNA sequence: TGTGCCAGTAGTATAATTCTAGCGGTGAACACTGAAGCTTTCTTT. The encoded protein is CASSIILAVNTEAFF.

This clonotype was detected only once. CDR3 sequence: CASSIRAGGLTDTQYF. In DNA, the CDR3 is TGTGCCAGTAGTATAAGAGCGGGAGGGCTGACAGATACGCAGTATTTT. J is TRBJ2-3 and V is TRBV19; TRBD2 matches 10 bases. CDR3 length: 16 residues. Germline-derived CDR1 and CDR2 are LNHDA and SQIVND (reference sequence). Unmatched junction bases numbered 5, after V lost 2 bases and J lost 3 bases.

The CDR3 spells CASSPPGTSANEQFF. The CDR3 coding sequence is TGTGCCAGCAGTCCCCCCGGGACTAGCGCAAATGAGCAGTTCTTC. The chain has TRBV28 and TRBJ2-1; the match to TRBD2 covers 10 bases. CDR1 is MDHEN, CDR2 SYDVKM, per germline. V lost 5 bases, J lost 7 bases, and 8 bases stayed unmatched. This CDR3 has 15 residues.

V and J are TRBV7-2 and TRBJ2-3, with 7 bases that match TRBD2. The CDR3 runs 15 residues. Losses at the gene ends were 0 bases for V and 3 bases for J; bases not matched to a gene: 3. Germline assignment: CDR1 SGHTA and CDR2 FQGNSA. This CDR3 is CASSLASSGTDTQYF. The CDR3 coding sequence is TGTGCCAGCAGCTTAGCCTCTAGCGGAACAGATACGCAGTATTTT.

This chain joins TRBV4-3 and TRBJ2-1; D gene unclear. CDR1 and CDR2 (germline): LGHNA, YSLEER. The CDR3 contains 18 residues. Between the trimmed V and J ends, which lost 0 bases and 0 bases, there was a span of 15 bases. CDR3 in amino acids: CASSQDHAWDSSYNEQFF. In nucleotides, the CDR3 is TGCGCCAGCAGCCAAGATCACGCATGGGATTCCTCCTACAATGAGCAGTTCTTC.

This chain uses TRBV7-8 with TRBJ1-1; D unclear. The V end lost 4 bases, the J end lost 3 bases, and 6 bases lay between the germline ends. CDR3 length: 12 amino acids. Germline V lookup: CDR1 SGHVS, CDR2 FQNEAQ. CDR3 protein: CASSSSYTEAFF. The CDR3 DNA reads TGTGCCAGCAGCTCCAGTTACACTGAAGCTTTCTTT.

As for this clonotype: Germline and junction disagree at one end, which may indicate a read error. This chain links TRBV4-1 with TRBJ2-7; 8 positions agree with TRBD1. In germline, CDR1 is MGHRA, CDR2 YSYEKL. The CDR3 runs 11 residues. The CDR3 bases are TGCGCCAGCAGCCACGGACAGGGAGAGGTGTTC. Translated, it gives CASSHGQGEVF.

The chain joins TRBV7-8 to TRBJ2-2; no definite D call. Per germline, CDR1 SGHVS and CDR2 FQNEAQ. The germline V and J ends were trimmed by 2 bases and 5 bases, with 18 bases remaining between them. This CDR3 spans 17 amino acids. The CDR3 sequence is CASSLPSGPDPTGELFF. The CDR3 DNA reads TGTGCCAGCAGCTTACCCTCCGGGCCTGACCCAACCGGGGAGCTGTTTTTT.

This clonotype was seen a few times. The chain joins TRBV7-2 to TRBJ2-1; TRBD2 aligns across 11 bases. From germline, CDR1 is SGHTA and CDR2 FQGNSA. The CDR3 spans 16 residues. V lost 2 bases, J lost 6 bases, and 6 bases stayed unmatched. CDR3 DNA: TGTGCCAGCAGCTTACAACTAGCGGGAGCACTCAATGAGCAGTTCTTC. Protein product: CASSLQLAGALNEQFF.

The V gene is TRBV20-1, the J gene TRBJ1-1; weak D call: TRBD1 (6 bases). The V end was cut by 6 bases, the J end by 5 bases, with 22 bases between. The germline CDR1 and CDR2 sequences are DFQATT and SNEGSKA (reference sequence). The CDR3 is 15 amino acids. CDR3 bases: TGCAGTGCGCCTAGGGCGAGGGGGGCGAGAACTGAAGCTTTCTTT. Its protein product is CSAPRARGARTEAFF.

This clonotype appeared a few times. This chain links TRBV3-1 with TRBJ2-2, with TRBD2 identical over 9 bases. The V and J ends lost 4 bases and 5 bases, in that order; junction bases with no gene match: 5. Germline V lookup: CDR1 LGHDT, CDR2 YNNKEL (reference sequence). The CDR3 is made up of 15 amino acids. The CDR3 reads CASSRGGARTGELFF. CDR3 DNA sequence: TGTGCCAGCAGCCGCGGGGGGGCTCGAACCGGGGAGCTGTTTTTT.

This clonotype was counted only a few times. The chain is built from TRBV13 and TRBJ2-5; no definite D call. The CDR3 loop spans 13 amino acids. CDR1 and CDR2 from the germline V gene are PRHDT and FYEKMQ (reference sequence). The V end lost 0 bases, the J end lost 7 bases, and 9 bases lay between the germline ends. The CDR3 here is CASSLGRGGTQYF. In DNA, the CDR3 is TGTGCCAGCAGCTTAGGCCGTGGTGGGACCCAGTACTTC. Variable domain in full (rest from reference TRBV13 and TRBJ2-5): AAGVIQSPRHLIKEKRETATLKCYPIPRHDTVYWYQQGPGQDPQFLISFYEKMQSDKGSIPDRFSAQQFSDYHSELNMSSLELGDSALYFCASSLGRGGTQYFGPGTRLLVL.

This CDR3 is CASSFAGGSADTQYF. The CDR3 nucleotides are TGTGCCAGCAGTTTTGCGGGGGGGAGCGCAGATACGCAGTATTTT. The chain has TRBV12-3 or TRBV12-4 and TRBJ2-3; 9 positions agree with TRBD2. After removal of 3 bases from V and 4 bases from J, the junction contained 5 bases not matched to a gene. The CDR3 spans 15 residues.

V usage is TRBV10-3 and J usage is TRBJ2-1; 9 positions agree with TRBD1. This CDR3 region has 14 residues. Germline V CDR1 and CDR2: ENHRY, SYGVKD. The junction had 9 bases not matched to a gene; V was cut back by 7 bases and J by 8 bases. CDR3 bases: TGTGCCATCACCCAAGACAGGGGGAGCGATGAGCAGTTCTTC. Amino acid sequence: CAITQDRGSDEQFF.